This T cell receptor beta chain stems from a study of CD8 T cells in Susac syndrome. Germline V gives CDR1 LNHDA, CDR2 SQIVND (reference sequence). V was pared by 7 bases and J by 2 bases, with 17 bases between. This CDR3 region has 15 residues. TCR beta was sequenced from blood CD8+ and CD4+ T cells. In the multiple sclerosis control group, patients were treatment-naive and had stable or active relapsing-remitting disease. Reverse transcription of about 0.5 to 1 ug RNA was performed with random hexamers. TCRdb passed the immunoSEQ multiplex PCR reads through MiXCR, listing each CDR3 protein once. The data contain about 280,000 distinct CDR3 sequences, around 84% of them singletons.

The rearrangement links TRBV19 to TRBJ2-5, with D possibly TRBD2 on 6 matching bases. This clonotype was obtained from a human donor with multiple sclerosis. Specimen: CD8+ T cells from PBMCs. CDR3 in DNA: TGTGCCAGTATGGGGCGGGGACTGATGCAAGAGACCCAGTACTTC. Translated: CASMGRGLMQETQYF.